The 28 T cell receptor beta chains below come from one sample, sequenced in a study of Ad26.COV2.S vaccination and SARS-CoV-2 variants. Regarding treatment: about 20 received Ad26.COV2.S at low or high dose, single or two shots; 5 received placebo; per-sample allocation not given. It was on day 63 after the first vaccine or placebo injection that samples were taken. Using immunoSEQ multiplex PCR, the repertoire was profiled, and TCRdb retains in-frame clones only, with some absent. The profile covers some 300,000 clones, with more than 70% appearing a single time and 1.9% taken by the ten largest. The sample here was peripheral blood, taken in a trial of Ad26.COV2.S vaccine versus placebo. The source of these receptors is a person between 18 and 65 years old who received the Ad26.COV2.S COVID-19 vaccine or a placebo.

The chain carries TRBV5-8 and TRBJ2-7, with no clear D. Germline V gene data show CDR1 as SGHTS and CDR2 as YDEGEE. The CDR3 contains 13 residues. The ends were cut back, 0 bases at V and 4 bases at J, with 8 bases in the middle. Written as DNA, the CDR3 is TGTGCCAGCAGCTTGGTTGTCCAATACGAGCAGTACTTC. It is translated as CASSLVVQYEQYF.

The chain links TRBV30 to TRBJ1-1; no clear D. Germline values: CDR1 GTSNPN, CDR2 SVGIG (reference sequence). This CDR3 is 13 amino acids long. Trimming cost V 4 bases and J 3 bases, with 12 bases left between them. CDR3 bases: TGTGCCTGGAAGGGCGTCCAGGACACTGAAGCTTTCTTT. It specifies CAWKGVQDTEAFF.

This chain links TRBV12-3 or TRBV12-4 with TRBJ1-4; D ambiguous. V was trimmed by 6 bases and J by 4 bases, leaving 6 bases between them. The CDR3 extends over 12 amino acids. Written as DNA, the CDR3 is TGTGCCAGCAGACGGAGTAATGAAAAACTGTTTTTT. This sequence encodes CASRRSNEKLFF.

The chain has TRBV4-2 and TRBJ1-4; weak D call: TRBD1 (5 bases). V lost 2 bases, J lost 0 bases, and 10 bases lay in between. CDR3 length: 16 residues. CDR1 is LGHNA and CDR2 is YNFKEQ in the germline V gene. The DNA for the CDR3 is TGTGCCAGCAGCCAACAGGGCCTTGCAACTAATGAAAAACTGTTTTTT. Translated, it gives CASSQQGLATNEKLFF.

This sequence joins TRBV9 and TRBJ1-1; D unclear. This CDR3 spans 15 amino acids. Per germline, CDR1 SGDLS and CDR2 YYNGEE. The ends were cut back, 1 base at V and 5 bases at J, with 15 bases in the middle. The CDR3 DNA is TGTGCCAGCAGCGTAAATGTGGAGGCGGGTACTGAAGCTTTCTTT. This encodes CASSVNVEAGTEAFF. Using reference TRBV9 and TRBJ1-1 for the parts outside the CDR3, the full variable domain is DSGVTQTPKHLITATGQRVTLRCSPRSGDLSVYWYQQSLDQGLQFLIQYYNGEERAKGNILERFSAQQFPDLHSELNLSSLELGDSALYFCASSVNVEAGTEAFFGQGTRLTVV.

The rearrangement uses TRBV5-1 and TRBJ2-5; 8 bases are a match to TRBD2. CDR1 is SGHRS and CDR2 is YFSETQ in the germline V gene. The CDR3 consists of 16 residues. Losses at the gene ends were 0 bases for V and 4 bases for J; bases not matched to a gene: 8. CDR3 loop: CASSLGGLAGRETQYF. DNA of the CDR3: TGCGCCAGCAGCTTGGGGGGATTAGCGGGGAGAGAGACCCAGTACTTC.

In DNA form, the CDR3 reads TGTGCCATCAGTCCCCGGACAGGGGATCAGCCCCAGCATTTT. This gives the protein CAISPRTGDQPQHF. V gene TRBV10-3 combines with J gene TRBJ1-5; 9 bases agree with TRBD1. Germline V gene data show CDR1 as ENHRY and CDR2 as SYGVKD. This CDR3 is 14 amino acids long. Trimming removed 5 bases from V and 5 bases from J; junction bases left unmatched: 4.

This rearrangement joins TRBV27 to TRBJ2-1, with 8 positions matching TRBD1. This CDR3 is built from 15 residues. Germline-derived CDR1 and CDR2 are MNHEY and SMNVEV (reference sequence). The V and J ends lost 4 bases and 7 bases, in that order; junction bases with no gene match: 9. Here the CDR3 reads CASSSRQGLMNEQFF. In DNA, the CDR3 is TGTGCCAGCAGTTCCCGACAGGGGCTCATGAATGAGCAGTTCTTC.

The chain couples TRBV30 to TRBJ1-2; D is unclear. The CDR3 totals 12 residues. The V and J ends lost 2 bases and 2 bases respectively, with 6 bases between them. CDR1 and CDR2 from the germline V gene are GTSNPN and SVGIG (reference sequence). The CDR3 DNA is TGTGCCTGGAGTCTCCGGAACTATGGCTACACCTTC. This codes for CAWSLRNYGYTF. The whole variable domain, filled in from reference TRBV30 and TRBJ1-2, reads SQTIHQWPATLVQPVGSPLSLECTVEGTSNPNLYWYRQAAGRGLQLLFYSVGIGQISSEVPQNLSASRPQDRQFILSSKKLLLSDSGFYLCAWSLRNYGYTFGSGTRLTVV.

CDR3: CASSLSSGTGELFF. CDR3 nucleotides: TGTGCCAGCAGCTTAAGTTCCGGGACCGGGGAGCTGTTTTTT. The chain joins TRBV7-2 to TRBJ2-2; D call uncertain. This CDR3 comprises 14 residues. Trimming cost V 2 bases and J 5 bases, with 9 bases left between them. Germline V gives CDR1 SGHTA, CDR2 FQGNSA.

This chain joins TRBV3-1 (or the pseudogene TRBV3-2) and TRBJ2-7, with D perhaps matching TRBD2 (5 bases). The CDR3 sequence is 15 residues long. Trimming shortened V by 1 base and J by 2 bases, and 12 bases separated the two germline ends. The V gene's germline CDR1 is LGHDT and CDR2 YNNKEL (reference sequence). CDR3 sequence (DNA): TGTGCCAGCAGCCAAGGCCCAACTAGGGCCTACGAGCAGTACTTC. Encoded protein: CASSQGPTRAYEQYF.

V usage is TRBV4-1 and J usage is TRBJ2-7; 9 bases align to TRBD1. CDR3 length: 19 amino acids. CDR1 MGHRA and CDR2 YSYEKL come from the germline V gene. V dropped 7 bases and J dropped 0; count of bases not matched to a gene: 19. The CDR3 loop is CASKLLRDRVLTPSYEQYF. DNA of the CDR3: TGCGCCAGCAAACTTCTCCGGGACAGGGTACTGACACCCTCCTACGAGCAGTACTTC.

V gene TRBV5-6 combines with J gene TRBJ1-1, with no clear D. This CDR3 region has 15 residues. V was clipped by 4 bases and J by 0 bases, with 13 bases between them. Germline V gene lookup returns CDR1 SGHDT and CDR2 YYEEEE. The CDR3 sequence: CASSLVPALNTEAFF. The CDR3, as DNA: TGTGCCAGCAGCCTCGTTCCAGCCTTGAACACTGAAGCTTTCTTT. Variable domain in full (rest from reference TRBV5-6 and TRBJ1-1): DAGVTQSPTHLIKTRGQQVTLRCSPKSGHDTVSWYQQALGQGPQFIFQYYEEEERQRGNFPDRFSGHQFPNYSSELNVNALLLGDSALYLCASSLVPALNTEAFFGQGTRLTVV.

This sequence joins TRBV7-2 and TRBJ2-5; possibly TRBD1 for D (5 bases). The length of the CDR3 is 13 residues. Trimming removed 3 bases from V and 5 bases from J, with 10 bases in between. Germline CDR1 reads SGHTA; CDR2 reads FQGNSA. CDR3: CASSLPPGETQYF. The CDR3 nucleotides are TGTGCCAGCAGCTTGCCGCCAGGGGAGACCCAGTACTTC.

The rearrangement links TRBV24-1 to TRBJ2-7; perhaps TRBD1 as D (6 bases). V was shortened by 3 bases and J by 3 bases, with 14 bases between the two germline ends. The CDR3 spans 15 residues. Germline CDR1 KGHDR, CDR2 SFDVKD. This CDR3 is CATSDLGTGHYEQYF. Written as DNA, the CDR3 is TGTGCCACCAGTGATCTGGGCACAGGGCACTACGAGCAGTACTTC.

The chain joins TRBV19 to TRBJ2-7; D perhaps matches TRBD2 (7 bases). CDR1 LNHDA and CDR2 SQIVND come from the germline V gene (reference sequence). This CDR3 has 13 amino acids. V dropped 6 bases and J dropped 2 bases, with 11 bases sitting between them. The CDR3 sequence: CASRSGGTYEQYF. The CDR3, as DNA: TGTGCCAGTAGGTCGGGGGGCACCTACGAGCAGTACTTC.

The chain joins TRBV7-8 to TRBJ2-5; 9 bases fit TRBD2. Trimming removed 2 bases from V and 0 bases from J; junction bases left unmatched: 4. Germline V CDR1 and CDR2: SGHVS, FQNEAQ. This CDR3 contains 16 residues. CDR3 nucleotides: TGTGCCAGCAGCTTAAGAAGCGGGGGGAACCAAGAGACCCAGTACTTC. It specifies CASSLRSGGNQETQYF.

The chain has TRBV19 and TRBJ1-1, with 8 nucleotides matching TRBD1. The V gene end was trimmed by 7 bases and the J gene end by 2 bases; junction bases not matched to a gene: 6. CDR3 length: 14 residues. Germline V gene lookup returns CDR1 LNHDA and CDR2 SQIVND (reference sequence). The CDR3 loop reads CASTAGGVNTEAFF. CDR3 sequence (DNA): TGTGCCAGTACTGCAGGGGGCGTTAACACTGAAGCTTTCTTT.

This chain connects TRBV19 to TRBJ1-5; 7 positions agree with TRBD1. J lost 4 bases, V lost 6 bases, and 3 bases had no gene match. Germline assignment: CDR1 LNHDA and CDR2 SQIVND (reference sequence). CDR3 size: 13 residues. The CDR3: CASRGDSNQPQHF. The CDR3 DNA follows: TGTGCCAGTAGGGGGGACAGTAATCAGCCCCAGCATTTT.

The rearrangement links TRBV5-1 to TRBJ1-2; TRBD1 aligns across 8 bases. The length of the CDR3 is 15 residues. V shed 0 bases, J shed 7 bases, and the junction held 8 bases outside the gene matches. Per germline, CDR1 SGHRS and CDR2 YFSETQ. CDR3 sequence: CASSLAPDRGSGYTF. The CDR3 region has the DNA TGCGCCAGCAGCTTGGCCCCAGACAGGGGTAGTGGCTACACCTTC.

This rearrangement joins TRBV2 to TRBJ2-5; D possibly corresponds to TRBD1 (5 bases). Per germline, CDR1 SNHLY and CDR2 FYNNEI. V was cut by 4 bases and J by 2 bases, with 8 bases left in between. This CDR3 has 13 amino acids. Here the CDR3 DNA reads TGTGCCAGCAGTGTGCAGGGTCAAGAGACCCAGTACTTC. Encoded protein: CASSVQGQETQYF.

This chain joins TRBV3-1 (or the pseudogene TRBV3-2) and TRBJ2-5; weak D call: TRBD2 (7 bases). Germline lookup yields CDR1 LGHDT and CDR2 YNNKEL (reference sequence). The CDR3 has 17 amino acids. V lost 4 bases and J lost 5, with 23 bases in between. The CDR3 region is CASSPPGGRGPFETQYF. Here the CDR3 DNA reads TGTGCCAGCAGCCCACCCGGGGGGCGGGGACCCTTTGAGACCCAGTACTTC.

This clone has only a few counts. The CDR3 DNA follows: TGTGCCAGCAGCTTAGGCCCGCGAGCTGAAGCTTTCTTT. Translation: CASSLGPRAEAFF. The J gene is TRBJ1-1, the V gene TRBV13; D gene uncertain. The CDR3 sequence is 13 residues long. Germline V gene data show CDR1 as PRHDT and CDR2 as FYEKMQ (reference sequence). V lost 0 bases to trimming and J lost 6 bases, with 8 bases between them.

This chain connects TRBV11-2 to TRBJ2-7; no firm D call. V lost 5 bases, J lost 4 bases, and 3 bases lay in between. From germline, CDR1 is SGHAT and CDR2 FQNNGV. The CDR3 is 10 residues long. The CDR3 is CASSQYEQYF. The DNA of the CDR3 is TGTGCCAGCAGCCAGTACGAGCAGTACTTC.

The V gene is TRBV9, the J gene TRBJ1-1; D gene uncertain. This CDR3 region has 14 residues. V lost 5 bases to trimming and J lost 1 base, with 12 bases between them. Germline V gene sequence: CDR1 SGDLS, CDR2 YYNGEE. The CDR3 DNA is TGTGCCAGCAGGGGAGGTTCGGCGAACACTGAAGCTTTCTTT. It codes for CASRGGSANTEAFF.

The chain has TRBV6-2 or TRBV6-3 and TRBJ1-1, with TRBD1 identical over 7 bases. The junction had 10 bases not matched to a gene; V was cut back by 2 bases and J by 1 base. Per the germline V gene, CDR1 is MNHEY and CDR2 is SVGEGT. CDR3 length equals 17 residues. The CDR3 is CASSYPNPGTANTEAFF. The CDR3 DNA reads TGTGCCAGCAGTTACCCGAACCCCGGGACAGCGAACACTGAAGCTTTCTTT.

The V gene is TRBV6-5, the J gene TRBJ2-3, with TRBD1 identical over 8 bases. Germline values: CDR1 MNHEY, CDR2 SVGAGI. The CDR3 is 12 residues long. V trimming: 6 bases; J trimming: 9 bases; junction bases outside the gene matches: 5. The CDR3 protein is CASRRQGTTQYF. The CDR3 DNA is TGTGCCAGCAGGAGACAGGGGACCACGCAGTATTTT.

The chain links TRBV11-2 to TRBJ2-1; D is uncertain. Germline CDR1 and CDR2: SGHAT and FQNNGV. V lost 4 bases and J 3 bases, leaving 13 bases between the germline ends. The CDR3 sequence is 15 residues long. Here the CDR3 reads CASSSLGFDYNEQFF. CDR3 DNA: TGTGCCAGCAGCTCCCTTGGGTTTGACTACAATGAGCAGTTCTTC.